The clone carrying this T cell receptor (beta chain) was counted at least ten times. The antigen remains unidentified. These data belong to a study of breast tumors, draining lymph nodes, adjacent tissues. Overall study findings and caveats: Tumor TCR diversity was below lymph nodes but above nontumor tissue. Luminal-like breast cancer showed significantly higher tumor–nontumor repertoire similarity than basal-like. Data fit most tumor T cells coming from lymph node, expanding in tumor.

The CDR3 consists of 16 residues. Trimming cost V 1 base and J 3 bases, with 13 bases left between them. Germline V CDR1 and CDR2: SGHAT, FQNNGV. One entry per CDR3 protein results from TCRdb running MiXCR on the multiplex PCR reads. The profile shows about 47,000 distinct CDR3 sequences, 20% to 25% of them singletons. The sequenced sample was breast tumor tissue. This sequence joins TRBV11-2 and TRBJ1-3, with TRBD1 as a possible D gene (6 bases). This receptor was taken from a female donor with breast cancer. Some clones in this sample may be carry-over from other donors' samples. The CDR3 loop is CASSLGGGAFGNTIYF. CDR3 nucleotides: TGTGCCAGCAGCTTAGGTGGGGGGGCCTTTGGAAACACCATATATTTT.